The 8 T cell receptor beta chains given below trace back to one sample, sequenced in a study of OX40 agonist ivuxolimab in advanced cancers. TCRdb's copy holds only in-frame clones and misses some; the assay was immunoSEQ multiplex PCR. This table holds tens of thousands of clones, 80% to 95% found once. The source material was CD4+ or CD8+ T cells sorted from blood, sampled in a trial of the OX40 agonist ivuxolimab. Receptor source: an adult with an advanced solid tumor such as melanoma, head and neck, liver or kidney cancer.

The chain is built from TRBV5-6 and TRBJ2-2; D is perhaps TRBD1 (5 bases). The CDR3 has 14 amino acids. Germline CDR1 reads SGHDT; CDR2 reads YYEEEE. The V end was cut by 3 bases, the J end by 4 bases, with 10 bases between. CDR3: CASSWTNPTGELFF. DNA for the CDR3: TGTGCCAGCAGCTGGACAAACCCCACCGGGGAGCTGTTTTTT.

This chain links TRBV11-3 with TRBJ2-1; TRBD2 might be the D (5 bases). From germline, CDR1 is SGHNT and CDR2 YENEEA. The CDR3 has 12 amino acids. Trimming took off 5 bases at V and 9 bases at J, with 11 bases between the two ends. CDR3 sequence (DNA): TGTGCCAGCAGCCCCGGTGAGGGTGAGCAGTTCTTC. Its translation: CASSPGEGEQFF.

The J gene is TRBJ2-3, the V gene TRBV2; D ambiguous. The V end was cut by 8 bases, the J end by 0 bases, with 9 bases between. Per germline, CDR1 SNHLY and CDR2 FYNNEI. The CDR3 covers 13 residues. The CDR3 sequence is CASGQTSTDTQYF. CDR3 DNA: TGTGCCAGCGGGCAAACTAGCACAGATACGCAGTATTTT.

The J gene is TRBJ2-5, the V gene TRBV2, with D perhaps TRBD2 (6 bases). Germline CDR1 SNHLY, CDR2 FYNNEI. There are 13 residues in the CDR3. The V end was cut by 8 bases, the J end by 3 bases, with 13 bases between. Here the CDR3 DNA reads TGTGCCAGCGGGGGACTTGTCAAAGAGACCCAGTACTTC. Its protein is CASGGLVKETQYF.

V usage is TRBV2 and J usage is TRBJ2-1, with a tentative D call TRBD2 (6 bases). Trimming cost V 8 bases and J 7 bases, with 18 bases left between them. The germline V gene encodes CDR1 SNHLY and CDR2 FYNNEI. This CDR3 has 14 amino acids. CDR3 DNA: TGTGCCAGCTCTGGGGTAGCGGAGGGGAATGAGCAGTTCTTC. This encodes CASSGVAEGNEQFF.

The CDR3 coding sequence is TGTGCCAGCAGCTTAGCAGGGGGCAAGCAGTTCTTC. Encoded protein: CASSLAGGKQFF. The rearrangement uses TRBV11-3 and TRBJ2-1, with 8 bases lining up with TRBD1. This CDR3 contains 12 residues. Germline lookup yields CDR1 SGHNT and CDR2 YENEEA. V trimming: 1 base; J trimming: 11 bases; junction bases outside the gene matches: 1.

V usage is TRBV28 and J usage is TRBJ1-1, with D unresolved. CDR1 is MDHEN and CDR2 is SYDVKM in the germline V gene. This CDR3 region has 15 residues. V was trimmed by 4 bases and J by 6 bases, leaving 18 bases between them. DNA for the CDR3: TGTGCCAGCAGTTCAAAACCTTCAACGTTTGCTGAAGCTTTCTTT. This sequence encodes CASSSKPSTFAEAFF.

The chain recombines TRBV4-1 with TRBJ2-5; D is possibly TRBD1 (6 bases). The J call is in doubt because the DNA end fits TRBJ2-7 better. There are 16 residues in the CDR3. CDR1 and CDR2 (germline): MGHRA, YSYEKL. The CDR3, as DNA: TGCGCCAGCAGCCAGGGTTCGACAGGTAGGAACTACGAGCAGTACTTC. Its translation is CASSQGSTGRNYEQYF.